The present entry profiles one TCR beta chain with its context. These data are taken from a study of patients and donors after allogeneic stem cell transplantation. Deletions cut 2 bases from V and 6 bases from J, with 12 bases between. The CDR3 is 13 residues long. CDR1 and CDR2 (germline): SGHRS, YFSETQ. TCRdb analysed the RT-PCR reads with MiXCR anew, one entry per CDR3 protein. The sample has 800,000 to 1,000,000 distinct CDR3 sequences; 18% are singletons. The chain combines TRBV5-1 with TRBJ2-7, with D possibly TRBD2 on 6 matching bases. This TCR derives from a human donor who was either an allogeneic HSCT recipient or a stem cell or donor lymphocyte infusion donor (not recorded which). It is not recorded whose cells these are; they may come from a transplant donor. Sequencing used blood, either unsorted or a sorted T cell fraction (not recorded which). The CDR3 DNA is TGCGCCAGCAGCTTCGGGACTCCCGCCGAGCAGTACTTC. Encoded protein: CASSFGTPAEQYF.